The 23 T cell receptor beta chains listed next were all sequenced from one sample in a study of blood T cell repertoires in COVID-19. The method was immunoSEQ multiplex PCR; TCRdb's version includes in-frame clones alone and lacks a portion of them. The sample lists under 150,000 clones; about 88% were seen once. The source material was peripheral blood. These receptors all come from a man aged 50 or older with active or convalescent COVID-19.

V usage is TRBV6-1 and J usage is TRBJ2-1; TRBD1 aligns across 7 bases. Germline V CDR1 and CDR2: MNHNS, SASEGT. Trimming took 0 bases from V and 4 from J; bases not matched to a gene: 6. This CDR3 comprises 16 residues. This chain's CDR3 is CASSEAERGLYNEQFF. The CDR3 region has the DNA TGTGCCAGCAGTGAAGCGGAGAGGGGGCTTTACAATGAGCAGTTCTTC.

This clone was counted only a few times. CDR3 DNA sequence: TGTGCCAGCAGCCTGAAAACGGGACTAGTCCCTCACGAGCAGTACTTC. This gives the protein CASSLKTGLVPHEQYF. The chain joins TRBV11-1 to TRBJ2-7; 8 bases map to TRBD2. Germline CDR1 and CDR2: SGHAT and FQDESV (reference sequence). The J segment lost 5 bases and the V segment lost 5 bases, leaving 14 bases of the junction unmatched. The length of the CDR3 is 16 residues.

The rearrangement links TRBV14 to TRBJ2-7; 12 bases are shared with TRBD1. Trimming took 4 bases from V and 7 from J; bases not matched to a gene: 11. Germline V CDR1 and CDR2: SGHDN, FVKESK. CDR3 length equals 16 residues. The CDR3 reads CASSPHPGQGAREQYF. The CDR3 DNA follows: TGTGCCAGCAGCCCCCATCCGGGACAGGGGGCCCGAGAGCAGTACTTC.

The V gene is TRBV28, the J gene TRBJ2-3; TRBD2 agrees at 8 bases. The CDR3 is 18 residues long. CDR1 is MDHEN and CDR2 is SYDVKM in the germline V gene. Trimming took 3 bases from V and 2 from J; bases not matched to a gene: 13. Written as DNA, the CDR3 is TGTGCCAGCAGTTTCGTCTCCATTCGGGAGGGAAACACAGATACGCAGTATTTT. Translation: CASSFVSIREGNTDTQYF.

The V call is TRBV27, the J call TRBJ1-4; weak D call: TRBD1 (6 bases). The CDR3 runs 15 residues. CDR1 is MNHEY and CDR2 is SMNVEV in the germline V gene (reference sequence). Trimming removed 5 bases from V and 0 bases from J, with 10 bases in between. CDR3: CASSPRQATNEKLFF. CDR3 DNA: TGTGCCAGCAGTCCAAGACAGGCAACTAATGAAAAACTGTTTTTT.

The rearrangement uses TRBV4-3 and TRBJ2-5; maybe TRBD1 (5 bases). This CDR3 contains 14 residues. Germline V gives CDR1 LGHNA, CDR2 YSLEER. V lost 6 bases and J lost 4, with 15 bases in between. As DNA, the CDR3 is TGCGCCAGCAGAACCGGGCCCCAGGGAGAGACCCAGTACTTC. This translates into CASRTGPQGETQYF.

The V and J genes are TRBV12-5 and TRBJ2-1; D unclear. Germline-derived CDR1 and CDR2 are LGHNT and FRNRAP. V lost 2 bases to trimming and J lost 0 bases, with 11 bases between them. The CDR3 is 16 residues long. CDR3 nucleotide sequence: TGTGCTAGTGGTTTGCCCAACCTATACTCCTACAATGAGCAGTTCTTC. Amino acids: CASGLPNLYSYNEQFF.

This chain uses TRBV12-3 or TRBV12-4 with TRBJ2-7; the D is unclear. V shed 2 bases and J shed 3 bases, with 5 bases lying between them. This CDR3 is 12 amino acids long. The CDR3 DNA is TGTGCCAGCAGTTTATACAGCTACGAGCAGTACTTC. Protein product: CASSLYSYEQYF.

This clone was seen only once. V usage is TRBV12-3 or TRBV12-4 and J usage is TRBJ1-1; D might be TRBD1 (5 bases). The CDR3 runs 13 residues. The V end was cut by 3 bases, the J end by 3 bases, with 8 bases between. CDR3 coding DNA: TGTGCCAGCAGTTTTGGGGGGGACACTGAAGCTTTCTTT. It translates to CASSFGGDTEAFF.

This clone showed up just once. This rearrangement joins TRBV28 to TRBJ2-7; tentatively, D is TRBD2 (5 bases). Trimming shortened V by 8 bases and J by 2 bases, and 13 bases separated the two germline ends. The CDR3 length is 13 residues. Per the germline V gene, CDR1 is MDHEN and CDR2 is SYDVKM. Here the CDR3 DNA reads TGTGCCAGCGTCGGGCGGGCCACCTACGAGCAGTACTTC. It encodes CASVGRATYEQYF.

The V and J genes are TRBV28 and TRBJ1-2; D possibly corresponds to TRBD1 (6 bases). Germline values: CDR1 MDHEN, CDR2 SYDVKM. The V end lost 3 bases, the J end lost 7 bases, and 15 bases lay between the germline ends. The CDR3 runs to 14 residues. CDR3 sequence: CASSFPGGGAGYTF. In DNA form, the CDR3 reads TGTGCCAGCAGTTTCCCCGGGGGGGGCGCTGGCTACACCTTC.

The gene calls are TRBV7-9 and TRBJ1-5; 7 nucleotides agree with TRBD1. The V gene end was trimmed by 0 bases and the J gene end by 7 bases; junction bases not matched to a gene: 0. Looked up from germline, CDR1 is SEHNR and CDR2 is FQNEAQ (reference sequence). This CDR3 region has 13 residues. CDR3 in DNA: TGTGCCAGCAGCTTAGCAGGGGGCCAGCCCCAGCATTTT. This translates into CASSLAGGQPQHF. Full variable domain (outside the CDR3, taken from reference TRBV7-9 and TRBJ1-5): DTGVSQNPRHKITKRGQNVTFRCDPISEHNRLYWYRQTLGQGPEFLTYFQNEAQLEKSRLLSDRFSAERPKGSFSTLEIQRTEQGDSAMYLCASSLAGGQPQHFGDGTRLSIL.

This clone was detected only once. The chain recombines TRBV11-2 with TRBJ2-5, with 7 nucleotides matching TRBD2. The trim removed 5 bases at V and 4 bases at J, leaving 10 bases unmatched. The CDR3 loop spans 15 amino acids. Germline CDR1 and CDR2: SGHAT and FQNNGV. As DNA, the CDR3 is TGTGCCAGCAGCGCAACGGCGGGAGTAGGAGAGACCCAGTACTTC. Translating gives CASSATAGVGETQYF.

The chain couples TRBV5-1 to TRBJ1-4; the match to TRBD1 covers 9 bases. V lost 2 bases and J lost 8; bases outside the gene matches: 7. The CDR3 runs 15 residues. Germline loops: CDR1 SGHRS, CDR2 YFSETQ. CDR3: CASSLQGARGEKLFF. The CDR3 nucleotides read TGCGCCAGCAGCTTACAGGGGGCCCGAGGAGAAAAACTGTTTTTT.

The CDR3, as DNA: TGTGCCAGCAGCCACAGGAACACTGAAGCTTTCTTT. It encodes CASSHRNTEAFF. The chain recombines TRBV7-9 with TRBJ1-1; no clear D gene. V lost 5 bases to trimming and J lost 1 base, with 5 bases between them. Germline loops: CDR1 SEHNR, CDR2 FQNEAQ (reference sequence). This CDR3 has 12 amino acids.

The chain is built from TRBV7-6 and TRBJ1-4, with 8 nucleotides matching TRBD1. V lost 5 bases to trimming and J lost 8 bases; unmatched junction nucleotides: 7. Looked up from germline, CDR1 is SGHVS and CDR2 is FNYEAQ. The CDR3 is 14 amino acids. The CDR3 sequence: CASSPRTGREKLFF. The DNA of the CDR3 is TGTGCCAGCAGCCCGAGGACAGGGCGAGAAAAACTGTTTTTT.

This CDR3 is CASSQDPGKGETQYF. CDR3 DNA: TGTGCCAGCAGCCAAGATCCCGGGAAAGGTGAGACCCAGTACTTC. The chain uses TRBV4-2 and TRBJ2-5; a possible D gene is TRBD2 (5 bases). The CDR3 has 15 residues. V lost 0 bases, J lost 5 bases, and 13 bases lay in between. Germline values: CDR1 LGHNA, CDR2 YNFKEQ.

The CDR3 DNA follows: TGTGCCAGCAGCCCCTCACCGGGACAGGGAACCGGGGAGCTGTTTTTT. It specifies CASSPSPGQGTGELFF. The chain joins TRBV3-1 (or the pseudogene TRBV3-2) to TRBJ2-2; the match to TRBD1 covers 9 bases. From germline, CDR1 is LGHDT and CDR2 YNNKEL (reference sequence). The V segment lost 4 bases and the J segment 5 bases; nucleotides outside the gene matches: 8. The CDR3 spans 16 residues.

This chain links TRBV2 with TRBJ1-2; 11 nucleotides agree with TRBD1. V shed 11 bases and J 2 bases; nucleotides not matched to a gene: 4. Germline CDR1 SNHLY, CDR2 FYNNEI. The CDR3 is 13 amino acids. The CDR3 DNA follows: TGTGCCTCCCGGACAGGGGGCAACTATGGCTACACCTTC. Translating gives CASRTGGNYGYTF.

The CDR3, as DNA: TGTGCCAGCAGTTATGCCGAGAACTACGAGCAGTACTTC. Amino acid sequence: CASSYAENYEQYF. The chain recombines TRBV6-2 or TRBV6-3 with TRBJ2-7; no firm D call. CDR1 is MNHEY, CDR2 SVGEGT, per germline. This CDR3 contains 13 residues. The V and J ends lost 3 bases and 3 bases respectively, with 9 bases between them.

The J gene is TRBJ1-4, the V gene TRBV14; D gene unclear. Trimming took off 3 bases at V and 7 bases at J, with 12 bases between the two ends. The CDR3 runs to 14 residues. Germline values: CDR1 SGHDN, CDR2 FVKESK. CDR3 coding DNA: TGTGCCAGCAGCCACCGGGGTATGCGTGAAAAACTGTTTTTT. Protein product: CASSHRGMREKLFF.

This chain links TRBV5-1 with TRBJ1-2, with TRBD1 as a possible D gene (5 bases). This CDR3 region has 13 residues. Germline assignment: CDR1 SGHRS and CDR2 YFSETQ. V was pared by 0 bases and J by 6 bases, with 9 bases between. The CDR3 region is CASSLVTGDGYTF. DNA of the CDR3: TGCGCCAGCAGCTTGGTTACAGGAGATGGCTACACCTTC.

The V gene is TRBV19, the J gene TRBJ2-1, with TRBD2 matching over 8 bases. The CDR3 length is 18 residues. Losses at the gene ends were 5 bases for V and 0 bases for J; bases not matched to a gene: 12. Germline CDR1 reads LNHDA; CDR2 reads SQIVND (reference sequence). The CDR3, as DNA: TGTGCCAGTAGTGCTCCCCCGGGAGGGCCGAACTCCTACAATGAGCAGTTCTTC. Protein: CASSAPPGGPNSYNEQFF.